One and the same sample provided the 26 T cell receptor beta chains below, sequenced in a study of T cells in Graves' hyperthyroidism and ophthalmopathy. The CDR3 regions of TCR beta were amplified from RNA transcripts. The HTBI primer set was used in a first-round RT-PCR of the TCR CDR3. TCRdb ran MiXCR on the multiplex PCR reads and lists one entry per CDR3 protein. Counted here are roughly 700,000 distinct CDR3 sequences, under 45% occurring once; the ten biggest clones make up more than 25%. The sequenced sample was blood. All receptors derive from a woman between 35 and 50 years old with Graves' hyperthyroidism.

On this clonotype: Being one base from a much bigger clone, this may be a read error. The chain carries TRBV10-3 and TRBJ2-6; D remains unclear. The CDR3 contains 15 residues. Germline V gene data show CDR1 as ENHRY and CDR2 as SYGVKD. V lost 10 bases to trimming and J lost 1 base, with 14 bases between them. CDR3 nucleotide sequence: TGTGCCAACACCCAGGTGGGATCTGGGGCCAACGTCCTGACTTTC. Translating it yields CANTQVGSGANVLTF.

The V gene is TRBV7-9, the J gene TRBJ2-2; a weak D match, TRBD2 (5 bases). The CDR3 spans 17 residues. Trimming took 3 bases from V and 5 from J, leaving 19 bases between them. Germline V lookup: CDR1 SEHNR, CDR2 FQNEAQ (reference sequence). The CDR3 sequence: CASSLNPGILRTGELFF. CDR3 coding DNA: TGTGCCAGCAGCTTGAACCCCGGGATCCTAAGGACCGGGGAGCTGTTTTTT.

The J gene is TRBJ1-3, the V gene TRBV11-3, with TRBD1 as a possible D gene (6 bases). Germline V gives CDR1 SGHNT, CDR2 YENEEA. The CDR3 length is 14 residues. V was trimmed by 5 bases and J by 3 bases, leaving 11 bases between them. Here the CDR3 reads CASSTGASGNTIYF. The CDR3 DNA is TGTGCCAGCAGCACGGGGGCTAGTGGAAACACCATATATTTT.

In this sample, this clonotype turned up many times. V usage is TRBV7-9 and J usage is TRBJ1-4; TRBD1 might be the D (5 bases). With 4 bases removed from V and 8 bases from J, the gap between germline ends came to 11 bases. Per germline, CDR1 SEHNR and CDR2 FQNEAQ (reference sequence). This CDR3 has 13 amino acids. CDR3 residues: CASSSTGLEKLFF. The DNA of the CDR3 is TGTGCCAGCAGCTCGACGGGACTAGAAAAACTGTTTTTT.

This clonotype was seen repeatedly, ten times or more. The V call is TRBV24-1, the J call TRBJ2-7; D is uncertain. In germline, CDR1 is KGHDR, CDR2 SFDVKD. The CDR3 length is 13 residues. Trimming took off 5 bases at V and 0 bases at J, with 7 bases between the two ends. In nucleotides, the CDR3 is TGTGCCACCAGTGCGATAGACTCCTACGAGCAGTACTTC. As protein: CATSAIDSYEQYF.

V usage is TRBV20-1 and J usage is TRBJ1-5, with TRBD1 matching 8 bases. Germline V lookup: CDR1 DFQATT, CDR2 SNEGSKA (reference sequence). With 2 bases clipped from V and 7 bases from J, the junction kept 13 bases outside the gene matches. CDR3 length: 16 residues. In DNA form, the CDR3 reads TGCAGTGCTAGAAAGGGGACAGGCCCTAAAGGCCAGCCCCAGCATTTT. Its protein is CSARKGTGPKGQPQHF.

V and J are TRBV7-8 and TRBJ2-7; 11 positions match TRBD2. Germline CDR1 SGHVS, CDR2 FQNEAQ. CDR3 length equals 17 residues. After removal of 3 bases from V and 3 bases from J, the junction contained 10 bases not matched to a gene. CDR3 sequence: CASSLGLAAPPFYEQYF. Here the CDR3 DNA reads TGTGCCAGCAGCTTGGGACTAGCGGCCCCCCCGTTCTACGAGCAGTACTTC.

This clonotype appeared many times. The chain couples TRBV29-1 to TRBJ1-3, with D possibly being TRBD1 (5 bases). Deletions cut 4 bases from V and 0 bases from J, with 7 bases between. The germline gives CDR1 SQVTM, CDR2 ANQGSEA. This CDR3 is 13 amino acids long. CDR3 sequence: CSVVDSSGNTIYF. The CDR3 coding sequence is TGCAGCGTTGTTGACAGCTCTGGAAACACCATATATTTT.

This clonotype was observed many times. The chain recombines TRBV20-1 with TRBJ2-7, with 10 bases matching TRBD2. Looked up from germline, CDR1 is DFQATT and CDR2 is SNEGSKA (reference sequence). V trimming: 6 bases; J trimming: 0 bases; junction bases outside the gene matches: 5. The CDR3 sequence is 14 residues long. The CDR3 loop is CSAYGLAVSYEQYF. The CDR3 nucleotides read TGCAGTGCCTACGGACTAGCGGTCTCCTACGAGCAGTACTTC.

This clonotype has at least ten counts. DNA of the CDR3: TGCAGCGTTGTGGCCCCGGGAACTGAAGCTTTCTTT. It specifies CSVVAPGTEAFF. The chain has TRBV29-1 and TRBJ1-1; D not resolved. Germline values: CDR1 SQVTM, CDR2 ANQGSEA. The CDR3 sequence is 12 residues long. V was clipped by 4 bases and J by 5 bases, with 11 bases between them.

This clonotype has a count of ten or more. This chain uses TRBV7-3 with TRBJ2-2; 8 bases fit TRBD2. V shed 5 bases and J 6 bases; nucleotides not matched to a gene: 17. Germline CDR1 SGHTA, CDR2 FQGTGA. The CDR3 extends over 18 amino acids. CDR3 in DNA: TGTGCCAGCAGCGCACGACTGGGAGGACTAGCTCAGGCCGGGGAGCTGTTTTTT. It codes for CASSARLGGLAQAGELFF.

This rearrangement joins TRBV6-2 or TRBV6-3 to TRBJ1-2; 10 nucleotides line up with TRBD1. The CDR3 is 14 amino acids. Germline CDR1 reads MNHEY; CDR2 reads SVGEGT. Trimming took 8 bases from V and 2 from J; bases not matched to a gene: 5. The CDR3 DNA follows: TGTGCCAGCGGACAGGGGGTTGAAAACTATGGCTACACCTTC. Translated, it gives CASGQGVENYGYTF.

This clonotype has a handful of counts. A clone one base away is much larger, so this may be a read error. The rearrangement joins TRBV7-3 to TRBJ1-4; D is perhaps TRBD1 (6 bases). CDR3 length equals 16 residues. Germline CDR1 and CDR2: SGHTA and FQGTGA. Trimming took off 5 bases at V and 0 bases at J, with 13 bases between the two ends. CDR3 sequence: CASSGRQVATNEKLFF. DNA for the CDR3: TGTGCCAGCAGCGGGAGACAGGTTGCAACTAATGAAAAACTGTTTTTT.

This clonotype was picked up one time. The V call is TRBV19, the J call TRBJ1-6, with 11 bases identical to TRBD1. With V trimmed by 5 bases and J by 10 bases, 7 bases remained unmatched. CDR1 is LNHDA, CDR2 SQIVND, per germline (reference sequence). The CDR3 spans 15 residues. DNA for the CDR3: TGTGCCAGTAGTTTCGGACAGGGGGCGGAATCACCCCTCCACTTT. Protein sequence: CASSFGQGAESPLHF.

This clonotype was counted at least ten times. V and J are TRBV2 and TRBJ1-1; tentatively, D is TRBD1 (5 bases). The germline V gene has CDR1 SNHLY and CDR2 FYNNEI. This CDR3 has 14 amino acids. The germline V and J ends were trimmed by 3 bases and 4 bases, with 12 bases remaining between them. The CDR3 here is CASSDRGQGTEAFF. The CDR3 DNA reads TGTGCCAGCAGTGATCGGGGTCAGGGCACTGAAGCTTTCTTT.

The chain recombines TRBV12-3 or TRBV12-4 with TRBJ1-1, with TRBD1 matching over 8 bases. The ends lost 8 bases at V and 4 bases at J; junction bases unmatched: 15. CDR3 length equals 16 residues. DNA of the CDR3: TGTGCCAGCGGGGACCCAACGACAGGGGTGAGCACTGAAGCTTTCTTT. It encodes CASGDPTTGVSTEAFF.

This clonotype was seen a handful of times. This chain links TRBV25-1 with TRBJ2-3; D is ambiguous. The CDR3 has 13 amino acids. V dropped 3 bases and J dropped 0 bases, with 4 bases sitting between them. CDR1 and CDR2 (germline): MGHDK, SYGVNS. For the CDR3, the DNA is TGTGCCAGCAGTGAGAAAAGCACAGATACGCAGTATTTT. It specifies CASSEKSTDTQYF.

This clonotype was detected many times. This rearrangement joins TRBV19 to TRBJ1-1, with unresolved D. This CDR3 comprises 11 residues. Trimming cost V 6 bases and J 8 bases, with 10 bases left between them. The germline V gene has CDR1 LNHDA and CDR2 SQIVND (reference sequence). The CDR3 protein is CASSSEFEAFF. The CDR3 DNA reads TGTGCCAGTAGCTCAGAGTTCGAAGCTTTCTTT.

There are many counts of this clonotype. The junction departs from germline at one end; a sequencing error may be responsible. The genes are TRBV12-3 or TRBV12-4 and TRBJ1-1; TRBD1 might be the D (6 bases). CDR3 length equals 14 residues. The CDR3 is CASSRLSGQPVRVF. CDR3 DNA: TGTGCCAGCAGTCGCCTATCCGGACAGCCGGTTCGAGTCTTT.

As regards this clonotype: A single base separates this from a much larger clone, so it may be a read error. This CDR3 fails to terminate in the conserved phenylalanine or tryptophan, so it likely reflects a read error. This chain uses TRBV12-3 or TRBV12-4 with TRBJ1-1; TRBD1 is a possible D gene (5 bases). V gave up 1 base and J gave up 4 bases, with 10 bases separating them. The CDR3 is 14 residues long. CDR3 sequence reads: CASSLVATGTEAFL. The CDR3 coding sequence is TGTGCCAGCAGTTTAGTTGCTACAGGCACTGAAGCTTTCCTT.

This clonotype was observed a few times. This sequence joins TRBV7-9 and TRBJ1-2, with 7 bases aligning to TRBD1. This CDR3 is built from 15 residues. In germline, CDR1 is SEHNR, CDR2 FQNEAQ (reference sequence). The trim removed 6 bases at V and 2 bases at J, leaving 9 bases unmatched. CDR3 sequence (DNA): TGTGCCAGCAGTCCCACAGGGGCCGGAAACTATGGCTACACCTTC. It encodes CASSPTGAGNYGYTF.

The sample holds many counts of this clonotype. The V gene is TRBV15, the J gene TRBJ2-2; TRBD2 aligns across 9 bases. Germline loops: CDR1 LNHNV, CDR2 YYDKDF (reference sequence). V lost 3 bases and J lost 4; bases outside the gene matches: 6. The CDR3 contains 16 residues. This CDR3 is CATSSQGLAVTGELFF. As DNA, the CDR3 is TGTGCCACCAGCAGTCAGGGACTAGCAGTCACCGGGGAGCTGTTTTTT.

The chain joins TRBV12-5 to TRBJ1-2; 7 positions agree with TRBD1. The CDR3 is 15 residues long. V shed 5 bases, J shed 2 bases, and the junction held 8 bases outside the gene matches. The germline CDR1 and CDR2 sequences are LGHNT and FRNRAP. Written as DNA, the CDR3 is TGTGCTAGTGGTCCCACGACAGGGCACAACTATGGCTACACCTTC. It encodes CASGPTTGHNYGYTF.

This clonotype was counted at least ten times. CDR3 sequence: CSATRDSHAETQYF. CDR3 sequence (DNA): TGCAGTGCTACCCGGGACTCACATGCCGAGACCCAGTACTTC. This sequence joins TRBV20-1 and TRBJ2-5, with D perhaps matching TRBD2 (6 bases). CDR3 length equals 14 residues. Per the germline V gene, CDR1 is DFQATT and CDR2 is SNEGSKA (reference sequence). Trimming took 4 bases from V and 5 from J, leaving 17 bases between them.

A note on this clonotype: A single base separates this from a much larger clone, so it may be a read error. V usage is TRBV29-1 and J usage is TRBJ1-2, with 8 nucleotides matching TRBD1. The germline gives CDR1 SQVTM, CDR2 ANQGSEA. The CDR3 length is 14 residues. The CDR3 protein is CGVVGIAGGGGYTF. The CDR3 nucleotides are TGCGGCGTTGTTGGAATTGCAGGGGGCGGCGGCTACACCTTC.

V usage is TRBV7-9 and J usage is TRBJ2-7, with TRBD2 identical over 8 bases. This CDR3 contains 18 residues. V shed 4 bases and J 0 bases; nucleotides not matched to a gene: 14. Germline V gene data show CDR1 as SEHNR and CDR2 as FQNEAQ (reference sequence). The CDR3 coding sequence is TGTGCCAGCAGCTCCGGGAGGGGGATTAGTAGCCTCTCCTACGAGCAGTACTTC. This codes for CASSSGRGISSLSYEQYF.